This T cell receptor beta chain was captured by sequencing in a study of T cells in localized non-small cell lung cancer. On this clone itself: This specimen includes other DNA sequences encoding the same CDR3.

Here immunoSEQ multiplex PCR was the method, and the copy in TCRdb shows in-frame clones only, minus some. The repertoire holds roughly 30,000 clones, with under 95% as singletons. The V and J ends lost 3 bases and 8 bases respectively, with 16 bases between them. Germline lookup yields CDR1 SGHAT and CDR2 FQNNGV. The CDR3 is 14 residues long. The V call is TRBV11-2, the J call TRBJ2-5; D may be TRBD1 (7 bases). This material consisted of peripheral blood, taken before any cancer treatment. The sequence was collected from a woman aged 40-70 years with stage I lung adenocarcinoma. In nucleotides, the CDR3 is TGTGCCAGCAGCTTCGCGGGACAGCCGCGAACCCAGTACTTC. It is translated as CASSFAGQPRTQYF. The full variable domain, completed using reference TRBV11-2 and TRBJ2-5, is EAGVAQSPRYKIIEKRQSVAFWCNPISGHATLYWYQQILGQGPKLLIQFQNNGVVDDSQLPKDRFSAERLKGVDSTLKIQPAKLEDSAVYLCASSFAGQPRTQYFGPGTRLLVL.